A selection of T cell receptor beta chains follows, all from one sample in a study of T cell repertoires in cytomegalovirus infection. TCRdb redid the calling of the reads with MiXCR, one entry per CDR3 protein. The profile shows around 530,000 distinct CDR3 sequences, roughly 29% of them singletons. The sequenced sample consisted of PBMCs. These receptors originate from a human donor in good health (CMV status not recorded). Some clones in this sample may be carry-over from other donors' samples. The CDR3 runs from the conserved cysteine through the conserved F or W. A D gene is named only where the DNA matches it firmly. Clone size is shown for a subset of rows, as once, few, many or a class of expanded clone.

J: TRBJ2-3
V: TRBV4-3
size: many
D: NA
DNA: TGCGCCAGCAGCCAAGGGTCCGGGAATACGCAGTATTTT
CDR3: CASSQGSGNTQYF

J: TRBJ2-7
V: TRBV28
size: NA
D: TRBD2
DNA: TGTGCCAGCAGCTGGTCGACTAGCGGAAATTGGGATTCCTCCTACGAGCAGTACTTC
CDR3: CASSWSTSGNWDSSYEQYF

J: TRBJ2-3
V: TRBV5-1
size: few
D: TRBD2
DNA: TGCGCCAGCGCAAGTAGCGGGATGTCGTCAGATACGCAGTATTTT
CDR3: CASASSGMSSDTQYF

J: TRBJ2-5
V: TRBV5-4
size: NA
D: TRBD2
DNA: TGTGCCAGCAGCTTTACTATCGGGGGGACCCAAGAGACCCAGTACTTC
CDR3: CASSFTIGGTQETQYF

J: TRBJ2-1
V: TRBV7-3
size: NA
D: TRBD2
DNA: TGTGCCAGCAGCCCCGGGACTAGCGGGGTAAACAATGAGCAGTTCTTC
CDR3: CASSPGTSGVNNEQFF

J: TRBJ1-2
V: TRBV3-1
size: NA
D: NA
DNA: TGTGCCAGCAGCCAAGTTGATCCGTATGGCTACACCTTC
CDR3: CASSQVDPYGYTF

J: TRBJ1-4
V: TRBV7-2
size: NA
D: NA
DNA: TGTGCCAGCAGCTTAGTGGCAGGCGGTGAAAAACTGTTTTTT
CDR3: CASSLVAGGEKLFF

J: TRBJ2-4
V: TRBV28
size: few
D: TRBD1
DNA: TGTGCCAGCAATATCTTCGGACAGGGAAACATTCAGTACTTC
CDR3: CASNIFGQGNIQYF

J: TRBJ1-2
V: TRBV6-5
size: few
D: TRBD1
DNA: TGTGCCAGCAGCAGACAGGGGAGCTACACCTTC
CDR3: CASSRQGSYTF

J: TRBJ1-6
V: TRBV20-1
size: NA
D: TRBD1
DNA: TGCAGTGCGGGGACAGAGCTGATGAATAATTCACCCCTCCACTTT
CDR3: CSAGTELMNNSPLHF

J: TRBJ1-5
V: TRBV28
size: NA
D: NA
DNA: TGTGCCAGCAGGACCGTCGTGGGGCATGGTCAGCCCCAGCATTTT
CDR3: CASRTVVGHGQPQHF

J: TRBJ1-1
V: TRBV19
size: NA
D: NA
DNA: TGTGCCAGTACCTTAATATCGGGGGGAGACACTGAAGCTTTCTTT
CDR3: CASTLISGGDTEAFF

J: TRBJ2-5
V: TRBV7-2
size: few
D: NA
DNA: TGTGCCAGCAGCTTAGACCTCTTCGGAGAGACCCAGTACTTC
CDR3: CASSLDLFGETQYF

J: TRBJ1-1
V: TRBV28
size: NA
D: NA
DNA: TGTGCCAGCAGTCTTGAACAGGGTTCGTTGACTGAAGCTTTCTTT
CDR3: CASSLEQGSLTEAFF

J: TRBJ2-2
V: TRBV5-6
size: NA
D: NA
DNA: TGTGCCAGCAGCTTGGGACAGAATGGGAACACCGGGGAGCTGTTTTTT
CDR3: CASSLGQNGNTGELFF

J: TRBJ2-3
V: TRBV4-3
size: NA
D: TRBD2
DNA: TGCGCCAGCAGCCAAGATTTATTGGTAGCGGGACTTCCGACAGATACGCAGTATTTT
CDR3: CASSQDLLVAGLPTDTQYF

J: TRBJ2-1
V: TRBV5-5
size: NA
D: TRBD2
DNA: TGTGCCAGCAGCTTGGATGTAGCGGGAGGCTGGGATGAGCAGTTCTTC
CDR3: CASSLDVAGGWDEQFF

J: TRBJ1-5
V: TRBV7-2
size: many
D: TRBD1
DNA: TGTGCCAGCAGCTCACAGGGGGGTCAGCCCCAGCATTTT
CDR3: CASSSQGGQPQHF

J: TRBJ2-7
V: TRBV7-3
size: NA
D: TRBD1
DNA: TGTGCCAGCAGCTTAACCTCGGACAGGGGGGACGAGCAGTACTTC
CDR3: CASSLTSDRGDEQYF

J: TRBJ2-7
V: TRBV29-1
size: few
D: TRBD2
DNA: TGCAGCCCCTACCGGCTAGCGGATTACGGGCAGTACTTC
CDR3: CSPYRLADYGQYF

J: TRBJ2-2
V: TRBV7-2
size: many
D: NA
DNA: TGTGCCAGCAGCCCCGCAGGGGCGGTCACCGGGGAGCTGTTTTTT
CDR3: CASSPAGAVTGELFF

J: TRBJ2-2
V: TRBV11-1
size: few
D: NA
DNA: TGTGCCAGCAGCTTAGTGGGTATACACGGCACCGGGGAGCTGTTTTTT
CDR3: CASSLVGIHGTGELFF

J: TRBJ1-6
V: TRBV5-6
size: few
D: TRBD1
DNA: TGTGCCAGCAGCTCCCACAGGGGGTCTAATGCACCCCTCCACTTT
CDR3: CASSSHRGSNAPLHF

J: TRBJ1-2
V: TRBV20-1
size: NA
D: TRBD1
DNA: TGCAGTGCGGGACAGACCTATGGCTACACCTTC
CDR3: CSAGQTYGYTF

J: TRBJ2-1
V: TRBV30
size: NA
D: TRBD2
DNA: TGTGCCTGGAGTGTGAGCGGGAATTACAATGAGCAGTTCTTC
CDR3: CAWSVSGNYNEQFF

J: TRBJ1-2
V: TRBV29-1
size: NA
D: TRBD1
DNA: TGCAGCGTATTGCGAACCGGGACAGGGGATGGCTACACCTTC
CDR3: CSVLRTGTGDGYTF

J: TRBJ2-1
V: TRBV6-2/TRBV6-3
size: NA
D: NA
DNA: TGTGCCAGCAAGATTCGAGACTACAATGAGCAGTTCTTC
CDR3: CASKIRDYNEQFF

J: TRBJ1-5
V: TRBV6-1
size: few
D: TRBD1
DNA: TGTGCCAGCAGGGGGACCAGGGGGGGGGGTCAGCCCCAGCATTTT
CDR3: CASRGTRGGGQPQHF

J: TRBJ1-1
V: TRBV5-1
size: NA
D: TRBD1
DNA: TGCGCCAGCAGCTTAACCGGGACAGGGAACACTGAAGCTTTCTTT
CDR3: CASSLTGTGNTEAFF

J: TRBJ1-4
V: TRBV7-4
size: once
D: TRBD1
DNA: TGTGCCAGCAGCCCCTCAGGGGGCCTCGAAAAACTGTTTTTT
CDR3: CASSPSGGLEKLFF

J: TRBJ2-1
V: TRBV4-3
size: few
D: NA
DNA: TGCGCCAGCAGCCAAGAGATGCCTAAGGTTAGCTCCTACAATGAGCAGTTCTTC
CDR3: CASSQEMPKVSSYNEQFF

J: TRBJ2-1
V: TRBV12-3/TRBV12-4
size: few
D: NA
DNA: TGTGCCAGCCTTTTAGGGGGGCAGGGGAACAATGAGCAGTTCTTC
CDR3: CASLLGGQGNNEQFF

J: TRBJ2-6
V: TRBV2
size: few
D: NA
DNA: TGTGCCAGCAGTGAGCAGGGCGCCCTGGGGGCCAACGTCCTGACTTTC
CDR3: CASSEQGALGANVLTF

J: TRBJ2-5
V: TRBV28
size: few
D: NA
DNA: TGTGCCAGCAGTCACCCTTTTGGTGGGATGGAGACCCAGTACTTC
CDR3: CASSHPFGGMETQYF

J: TRBJ1-1
V: TRBV6-2/TRBV6-3
size: NA
D: NA
DNA: TGTGCCAGCAACTACAAGGGAATCACTGAAGCTTTCTTT
CDR3: CASNYKGITEAFF

J: TRBJ1-1
V: TRBV11-2
size: NA
D: NA
DNA: TGTGCCAGCAGCCCCTACCCCCTCCGGGTCACTGAAGCTTTCTTT
CDR3: CASSPYPLRVTEAFF

J: TRBJ2-1
V: TRBV6-2/TRBV6-3
size: few
D: NA
DNA: TGTGCCAGCACCTACCGGGACGAACCTTACAATGAGCAGTTCTTC
CDR3: CASTYRDEPYNEQFF

J: TRBJ1-1
V: TRBV7-8
size: many
D: NA
DNA: TGTGCCAGCAGCTCCGGGCCCTCCAGGGCTTTCTTT
CDR3: CASSSGPSRAFF

J: TRBJ1-6
V: TRBV27
size: many
D: NA
DNA: TGTGCCAGCAGTTTAACCCTGAGAGGCCACAGCTCCTATAATTCACCCCTCCACTTT
CDR3: CASSLTLRGHSSYNSPLHF

J: TRBJ1-1
V: TRBV7-2
size: many
D: TRBD1
DNA: TGTGCCAGCAGTCGGGACAGGGGGCAGTCTGAAGCTTTCTTT
CDR3: CASSRDRGQSEAFF

J: TRBJ2-1
V: TRBV5-4
size: few
D: NA
DNA: TGTGCCAGCACCCAATCGTTGAGCATCGGGAATGAGCAGTTCTTC
CDR3: CASTQSLSIGNEQFF

J: TRBJ2-1
V: TRBV28
size: NA
D: TRBD1
DNA: TGTGCCAGCACGATTGGGACAGGGCTCTACAATGAGCAGTTCTTC
CDR3: CASTIGTGLYNEQFF

J: TRBJ2-7
V: TRBV20-1
size: NA
D: NA
DNA: TGCAGTGCCGGCAGGTACGAGCAGTACTTC
CDR3: CSAGRYEQYF

J: TRBJ2-1
V: TRBV28
size: few
D: TRBD1
DNA: TGTGCCAGCAGCCCGGGACAGGGAATTACCTACAATGAGCAGTTCTTC
CDR3: CASSPGQGITYNEQFF

J: TRBJ1-1
V: TRBV6-8
size: NA
D: NA
DNA: TGTGCCAGCAGTTACGGATTGGGCGCAGGGTACCCGAACACTGAAGCTTTCTTT
CDR3: CASSYGLGAGYPNTEAFF

J: TRBJ1-1
V: TRBV28
size: NA
D: NA
DNA: TGTGCCAGCTGGGGTCTCACTGAAGCTTTCTTT
CDR3: CASWGLTEAFF

J: TRBJ1-5
V: TRBV20-1
size: NA
D: NA
DNA: TGCAGTGCTAGCTTTGGGGAAGGCCAGCCCCAGCATTTT
CDR3: CSASFGEGQPQHF

J: TRBJ2-3
V: TRBV12-3/TRBV12-4
size: NA
D: NA
DNA: TGTGCCAGCAGTTTTAACCTCGTTGGCGGAAGAGACACAGATACGCAGTATTTT
CDR3: CASSFNLVGGRDTDTQYF